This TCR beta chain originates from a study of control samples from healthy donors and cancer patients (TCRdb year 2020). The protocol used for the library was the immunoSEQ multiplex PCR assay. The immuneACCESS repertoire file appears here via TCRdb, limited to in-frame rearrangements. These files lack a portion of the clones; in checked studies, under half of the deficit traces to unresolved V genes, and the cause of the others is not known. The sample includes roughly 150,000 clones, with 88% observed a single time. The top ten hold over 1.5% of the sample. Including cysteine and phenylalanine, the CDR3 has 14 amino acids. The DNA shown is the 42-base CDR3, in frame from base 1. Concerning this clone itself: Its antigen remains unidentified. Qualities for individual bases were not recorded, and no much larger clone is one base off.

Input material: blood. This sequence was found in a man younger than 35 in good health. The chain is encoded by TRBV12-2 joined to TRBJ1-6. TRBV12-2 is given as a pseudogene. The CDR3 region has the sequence CASRLGGIDSPLHF. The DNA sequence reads TGTGCAAGTCGCTTAGGCGGTATTGATTCACCCCTCCACTTT.